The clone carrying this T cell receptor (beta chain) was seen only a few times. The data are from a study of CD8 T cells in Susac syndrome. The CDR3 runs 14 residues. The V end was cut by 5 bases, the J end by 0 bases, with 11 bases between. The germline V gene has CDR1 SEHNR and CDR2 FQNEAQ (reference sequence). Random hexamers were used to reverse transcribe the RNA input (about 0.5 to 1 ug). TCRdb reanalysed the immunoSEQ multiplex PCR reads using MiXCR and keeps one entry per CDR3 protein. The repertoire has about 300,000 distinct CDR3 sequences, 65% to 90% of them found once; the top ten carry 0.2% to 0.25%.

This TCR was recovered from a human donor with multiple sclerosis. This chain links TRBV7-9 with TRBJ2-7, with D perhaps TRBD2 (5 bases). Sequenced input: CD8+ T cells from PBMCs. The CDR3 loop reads CASSGFSVSYEQYF. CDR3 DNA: TGTGCCAGCAGCGGATTTAGCGTCTCCTACGAGCAGTACTTC.